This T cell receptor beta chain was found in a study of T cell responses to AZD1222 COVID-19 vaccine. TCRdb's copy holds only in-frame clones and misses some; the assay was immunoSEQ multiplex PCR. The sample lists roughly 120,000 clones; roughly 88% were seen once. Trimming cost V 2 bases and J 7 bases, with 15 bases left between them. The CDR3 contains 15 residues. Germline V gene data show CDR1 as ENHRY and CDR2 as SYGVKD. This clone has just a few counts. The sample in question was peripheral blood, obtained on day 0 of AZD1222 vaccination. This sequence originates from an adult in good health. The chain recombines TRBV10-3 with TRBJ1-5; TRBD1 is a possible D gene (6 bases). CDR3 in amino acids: CAISEPGRGFQPQHF. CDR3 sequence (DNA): TGTGCCATCAGTGAGCCCGGAAGGGGGTTCCAGCCCCAGCATTTT.